Below are 8 T cell receptor beta chains sequenced from a single sample in a study of T-cell reconstitution after alpha-beta-depleted transplantation in children. Preparing the TCRbeta library involved the use of unique molecular identifiers. TCRdb passed the PCR reads through MiXCR, listing each CDR3 protein once. The sample lists around 230,000 distinct CDR3 sequences; roughly 18% were seen once. The sample here was PBMCs, mostly from graft donor cells, taken 360 days after TCRalphabeta/CD19-depleted stem cell transplant. The source of these receptors is a male patient between 2 and 15 years old who had a stem cell transplant for acute lymphoblastic leukemia, so the T cells may come from the graft donor.

This clonotype has more than one count but fewer than ten. V usage is TRBV11-2 and J usage is TRBJ2-1; 7 bases align to TRBD2. The germline gives CDR1 SGHAT, CDR2 FQNNGV. This CDR3 region has 19 residues. J was trimmed by 0 bases and V by 1 base; bases with no gene match: 12. In nucleotides, the CDR3 is TGTGCCAGCAGCTTAGTACTCCTAGCGGAGGGTAGCTCCTACAATGAGCAGTTCTTC. The encoded protein is CASSLVLLAEGSSYNEQFF.

J is TRBJ2-7 and V is TRBV7-8; tentative D call: TRBD2 (6 bases). This CDR3 comprises 14 residues. Germline V CDR1 and CDR2: SGHVS, FQNEAQ. Between the trimmed V and J ends, which lost 1 base and 0 bases, there was a span of 7 bases. This CDR3 reads CASSLVGLSYEQYF. The CDR3 region has the DNA TGTGCCAGCAGCTTAGTGGGACTCTCCTACGAGCAGTACTTC.

The chain recombines TRBV20-1 with TRBJ2-3; D possibly corresponds to TRBD1 (5 bases). In germline, CDR1 is DFQATT, CDR2 SNEGSKA (reference sequence). The CDR3 is 14 amino acids. V lost 3 bases, J lost 4 bases, and 14 bases lay in between. Written as DNA, the CDR3 is TGCAGTGCTAGTTTCAGGGTTGGTGCAGATACGCAGTATTTT. This encodes CSASFRVGADTQYF.

V is TRBV29-1 and J is TRBJ2-3; possible D gene TRBD2, 5 bases. Between the trimmed V and J ends, which lost 6 bases and 3 bases, there was a span of 19 bases. The CDR3 runs 15 residues. Looked up from germline, CDR1 is SQVTM and CDR2 is ANQGSEA. The CDR3 bases are TGCAGCGTCGACCGAGGGAATACGGGAACAGATACGCAGTATTTT. Encoded protein: CSVDRGNTGTDTQYF.

The V gene is TRBV12-3 or TRBV12-4, the J gene TRBJ2-2; D unresolved. The CDR3 runs to 16 residues. Deletions cut 5 bases from V and 0 bases from J, with 13 bases between. The CDR3 region has the DNA TGTGCCAGCAGTCCTTATACGGGCTCGAACACCGGGGAGCTGTTTTTT. Amino acid sequence: CASSPYTGSNTGELFF.

This clonotype appeared a few times. The rearrangement links TRBV7-9 to TRBJ2-1; 14 nucleotides match TRBD2. This CDR3 is built from 16 residues. J gave up 10 bases and V 5 bases, and 10 bases lay outside the gene matches. The germline V gene has CDR1 SEHNR and CDR2 FQNEAQ (reference sequence). The CDR3 loop is CASSQTTSGGAGEQFF. CDR3 in DNA: TGTGCCAGCAGCCAAACGACTAGCGGGGGGGCCGGGGAGCAGTTCTTC. The full variable domain, with the rest looked up from reference TRBV7-9 and TRBJ2-1, is DTGVSQNPRHKITKRGQNVTFRCDPISEHNRLYWYRQTLGQGPEFLTYFQNEAQLEKSRLLSDRFSAERPKGSFSTLEIQRTEQGDSAMYLCASSQTTSGGAGEQFFGPGTRLTVL.

Only a few counts were recorded for this clonotype. The CDR3 DNA reads as TGTGCCAGCAGTTTCGGTCTAACTTCTAATGAGCAGTTCTTC. Translation gives CASSFGLTSNEQFF. The rearrangement links TRBV12-3 or TRBV12-4 to TRBJ2-1, with D hard to call. Trimming shortened V by 3 bases and J by 7 bases, and 13 bases separated the two germline ends. This CDR3 has 14 residues.

This clonotype was picked up a small number of times. The gene calls are TRBV4-3 and TRBJ2-5, with a weak D call TRBD2 (5 bases). The germline CDR1 and CDR2 sequences are LGHNA and YSLEER. The germline V and J ends were trimmed by 0 bases and 0 bases, with 11 bases remaining between them. This CDR3 spans 16 amino acids. CDR3 loop: CASSQDYGEYQETQYF. Here the CDR3 DNA reads TGCGCCAGCAGCCAAGATTATGGGGAGTACCAAGAGACCCAGTACTTC.